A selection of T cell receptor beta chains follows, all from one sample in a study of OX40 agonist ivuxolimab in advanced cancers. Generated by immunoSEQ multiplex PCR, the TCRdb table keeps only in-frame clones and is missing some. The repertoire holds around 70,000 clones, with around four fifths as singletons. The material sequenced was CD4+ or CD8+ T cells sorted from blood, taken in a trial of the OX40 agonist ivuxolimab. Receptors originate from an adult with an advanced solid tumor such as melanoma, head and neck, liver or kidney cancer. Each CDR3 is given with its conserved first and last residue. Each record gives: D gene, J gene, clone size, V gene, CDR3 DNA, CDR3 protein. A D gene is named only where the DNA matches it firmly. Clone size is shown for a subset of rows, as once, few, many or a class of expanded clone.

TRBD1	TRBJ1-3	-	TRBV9	TGTGCCAGCAGCGCCGACAGGGGGTCTGGAAACACCATATATTTT	CASSADRGSGNTIYF
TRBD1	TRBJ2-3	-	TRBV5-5	TGTGCCAGCAGCCTTGGGACAGGAGTGGATACGCAGTATTTT	CASSLGTGVDTQYF
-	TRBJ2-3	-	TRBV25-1	TGTGCCAGCAGGGCAACTAGCACAGATACGCAGTATTTT	CASRATSTDTQYF
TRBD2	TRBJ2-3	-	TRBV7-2	TGTGCCAGCAGCTTAACGGGACTAGGGACAGATACGCAGTATTTT	CASSLTGLGTDTQYF
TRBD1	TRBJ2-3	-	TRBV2	TGTGCCAGCAGTGGACAGGGGATAGATACGCAGTATTTT	CASSGQGIDTQYF
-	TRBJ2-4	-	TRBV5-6	TGTGCCAGCAGCCCTGAAGGACACGAGAAAAACATTCAGTACTTC	CASSPEGHEKNIQYF
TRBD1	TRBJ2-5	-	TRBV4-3	TGCGCCAGCAGCCAAGACAGGGGGCGCCGAGAGACCCAGTACTTC	CASSQDRGRRETQYF
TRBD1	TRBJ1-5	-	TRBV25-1	TGTGCCAGCAGTGCAGGGGGCATTCAGCCCCAGCATTTT	CASSAGGIQPQHF
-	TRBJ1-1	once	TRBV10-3	TGTGCCATCAGTGCGGCGGGGGGCGCGGGCACTGAAGCTTTCTTT	CAISAAGGAGTEAFF
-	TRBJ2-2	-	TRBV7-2	TGTGCCAGCAGCGGACGCGCGAACACCGGGGAGCTGTTTTTT	CASSGRANTGELFF
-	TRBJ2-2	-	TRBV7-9	TGTGCCAGCAGCTTAGTGCAGGGGAACACCGGGGAGCTGTTTTTT	CASSLVQGNTGELFF
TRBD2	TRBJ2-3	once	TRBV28	TGTGCCAGCAGATCCCGTCTAGCGGGCAGGCAGGATACGCAGTATTTT	CASRSRLAGRQDTQYF
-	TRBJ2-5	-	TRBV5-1	TGCGCCAGCAGCTTGACGGCATTCCAAGAGACCCAGTACTTC	CASSLTAFQETQYF
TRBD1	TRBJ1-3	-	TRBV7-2	TGTGCCAGCAGCGGGACAGGGGGCGAACGAAACACCATATATTTT	CASSGTGGERNTIYF